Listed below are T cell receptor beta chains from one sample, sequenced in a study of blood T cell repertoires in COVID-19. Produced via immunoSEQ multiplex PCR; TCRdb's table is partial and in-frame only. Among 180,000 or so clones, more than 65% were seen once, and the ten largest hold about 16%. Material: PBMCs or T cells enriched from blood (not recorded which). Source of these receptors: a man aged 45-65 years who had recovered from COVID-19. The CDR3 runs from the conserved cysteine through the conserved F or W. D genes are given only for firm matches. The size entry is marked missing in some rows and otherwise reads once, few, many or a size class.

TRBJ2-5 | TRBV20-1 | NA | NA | TGCAGTACCTCGCGAGGGGAGACCCAGTACTTC | CSTSRGETQYF
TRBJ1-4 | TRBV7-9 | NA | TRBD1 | TGTGCCAGCAGGCCGCCGGCGGACAGGGGAGAAGGAAAACTGTTTTTT | CASRPPADRGEGKLFF
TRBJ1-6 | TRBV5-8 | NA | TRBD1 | TGTGCCAGCAGCTTGTATGGGACAGGGAACTCACCCCTCCACTTT | CASSLYGTGNSPLHF
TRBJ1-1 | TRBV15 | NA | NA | TGTGCCACCAGCAGGGAAAGACAGATCCTCACTGAAGCTTTCTTT | CATSRERQILTEAFF
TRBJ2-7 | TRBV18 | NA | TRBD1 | TGTGCCAGCTCACCACAGGACAGGGGCTACGAGCAGTACTTC | CASSPQDRGYEQYF
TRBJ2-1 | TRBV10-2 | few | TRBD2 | TGCGCCAGCAGTCCCGAACTAGCGGGGGGACGGAATGAGCAGTTCTTC | CASSPELAGGRNEQFF
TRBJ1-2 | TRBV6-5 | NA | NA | TGTGCCAGCAGTTACAGGACTGGAGATGGCTACACCTTC | CASSYRTGDGYTF
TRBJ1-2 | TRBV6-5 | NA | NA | TGTGCCAGCAGTTACTTGGGGGGAACGATCTTC | CASSYLGGTIF
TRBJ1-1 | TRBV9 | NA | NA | TGTGCCAGCACGGAATTTGACAGAAACACTGAAGCTTTCTTT | CASTEFDRNTEAFF
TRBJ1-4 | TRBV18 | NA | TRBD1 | TGTGCCAGCTCACGGGGAACAGGGGGTGAAAAACTGTTTTTT | CASSRGTGGEKLFF
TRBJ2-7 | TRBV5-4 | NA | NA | TGTGCCAGCAGACAGGGTTCCTACGAGCAGTACTTC | CASRQGSYEQYF
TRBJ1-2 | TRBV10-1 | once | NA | TGCGCCAGCAGCCCGGCAGGGGCCTATGGCTACACCTTC | CASSPAGAYGYTF
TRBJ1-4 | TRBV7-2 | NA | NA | TGTGCCAGCAGCTTAATCAGTTCCGAAAAACTGTTTTTT | CASSLISSEKLFF
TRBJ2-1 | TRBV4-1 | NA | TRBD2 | TGCGCCAGCAGCCCCACCCGACTAGCGGATTCCAATGAGCAGTTCTTC | CASSPTRLADSNEQFF
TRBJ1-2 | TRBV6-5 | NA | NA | TGTGCCAGCAGTTACGGGAGGGGTGGCTACACCTTC | CASSYGRGGYTF
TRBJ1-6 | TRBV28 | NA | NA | TGTGCCAGCAGTGCCGACATGGTGAGCACACCCCTCCACTTT | CASSADMVSTPLHF
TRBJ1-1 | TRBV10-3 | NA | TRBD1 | TGTGCCATCAGCCAACAGGGGGGCAACACTGAAGCTTTCTTT | CAISQQGGNTEAFF
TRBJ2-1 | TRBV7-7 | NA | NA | TGTGCCAGCAGCTTAGACCGGAGGGATGAGCAGTTCTTC | CASSLDRRDEQFF
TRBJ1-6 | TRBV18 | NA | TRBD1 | TGTGCCAGCTCGCCCCAGGGACAGGGAAATTCACCCCTCCACTTT | CASSPQGQGNSPLHF
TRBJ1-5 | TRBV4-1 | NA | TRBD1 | TGCGCCAGCAGCCGGGATGGACAGGCAACCCAGCCCCAGCATTTT | CASSRDGQATQPQHF
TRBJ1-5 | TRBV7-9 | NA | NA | TGTGCCAGCAGCCACGCACAGAGTAGCAATCAGCCCCAGCATTTT | CASSHAQSSNQPQHF
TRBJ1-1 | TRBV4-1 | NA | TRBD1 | TGCGCCAGCAGCCAAGAGCCGCCAGGGGGCCTGAACACTGAAGCTTTCTTT | CASSQEPPGGLNTEAFF
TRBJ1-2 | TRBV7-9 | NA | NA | TGTGCCAGCAGCTTAGGGGCCCAGGGCTATGGCTACACCTTC | CASSLGAQGYGYTF
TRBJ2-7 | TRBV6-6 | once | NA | TGTGCCAGCGGGGGGACTTCCTACGAGCAGTACTTC | CASGGTSYEQYF
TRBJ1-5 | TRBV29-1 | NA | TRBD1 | TGCAGCGTGACAGGGTCCGGCAATCAGCCCCAGCATTTT | CSVTGSGNQPQHF
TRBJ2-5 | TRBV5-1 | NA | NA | TGCGCCAGCAGCTTGGCCGGGGTTACCCACCAAGAGACCCAGTACTTC | CASSLAGVTHQETQYF
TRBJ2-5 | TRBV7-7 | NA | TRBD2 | TGTGCTAGCAGTCTAGCGGGGGCCCAAGAGACCCAGTACTTC | CASSLAGAQETQYF
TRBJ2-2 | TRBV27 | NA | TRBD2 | TGTGCCAGCAGTTTATCGACTTGGTTTAGCGGGGGGGCTAAAACCGGGGAGCTGTTTTTT | CASSLSTWFSGGAKTGELFF
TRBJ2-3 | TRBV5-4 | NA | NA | TGTGCCAGCAGCTTTCCGAGCACAGATACGCAGTATTTT | CASSFPSTDTQYF
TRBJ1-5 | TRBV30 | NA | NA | TGTGCCTTTGGGCCGGGGAAGAATCAGCCCCAGCATTTT | CAFGPGKNQPQHF
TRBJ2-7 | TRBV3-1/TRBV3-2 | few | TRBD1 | TGTGCCAGCAGCCAGTTGGGACAGGGCTACGAGCAGTACTTC | CASSQLGQGYEQYF
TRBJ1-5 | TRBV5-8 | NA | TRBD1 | TGTGCCAGCAGCCACGGGGGCAGGGGGTCGAATCAGCCCCAGCATTTT | CASSHGGRGSNQPQHF
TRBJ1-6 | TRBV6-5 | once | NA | TGTGCCAGCACTTCCGGGATCTATAATTCACCCCTCCACTTT | CASTSGIYNSPLHF
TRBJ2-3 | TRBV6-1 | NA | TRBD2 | TGTGCCAGCAGTGAGGCCGGGGGGGCGAGTGGCACAGATACGCAGTATTTT | CASSEAGGASGTDTQYF
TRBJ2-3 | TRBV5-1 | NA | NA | TGCGCCAGCAGCTTGAGAGGGCTTGCCACAGATACGCAGTATTTT | CASSLRGLATDTQYF
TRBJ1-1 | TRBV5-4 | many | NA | TGTGCCAGCAGCCCCTCCCTGAGCACTGAAGCTTTCTTT | CASSPSLSTEAFF
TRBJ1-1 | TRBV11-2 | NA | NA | TGTGCCAGCAGCGAAAGAACACAGGGCACCAGTGAAGCTTTCTTT | CASSERTQGTSEAFF
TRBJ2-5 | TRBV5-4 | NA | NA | TGTGCCAGCAGCTGGGACACGGAGACCCAGTACTTC | CASSWDTETQYF
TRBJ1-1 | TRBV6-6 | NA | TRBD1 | TGTGCCAGCAACCCAGATCAGGGGGCCGAAGCTTTCTTT | CASNPDQGAEAFF
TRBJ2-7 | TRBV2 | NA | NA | TGTGCCACCCAGCAGGGTTCCTACGAGCAGTACTTC | CATQQGSYEQYF
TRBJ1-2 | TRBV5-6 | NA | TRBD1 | TGTGCCAGCAGCGGCAGGGGGCGTTCCTATGGCTACACCTTC | CASSGRGRSYGYTF
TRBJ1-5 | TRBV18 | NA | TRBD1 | TGTGCCAGCTCACCTACTCCACAGGGGAAACAGCCCCAGCATTTT | CASSPTPQGKQPQHF
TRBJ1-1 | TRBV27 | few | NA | TGTGCCAGCAGTTTTCGGGGAGCTGAAGCTTTCTTT | CASSFRGAEAFF
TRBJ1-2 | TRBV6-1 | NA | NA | TGTGCCAGCAGTGAAGTGGGACACTCCGTGAGCTACACCTTC | CASSEVGHSVSYTF
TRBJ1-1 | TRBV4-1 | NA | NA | TGCGCCAGCAGCCAAGATCTATCAAACACTGAAGCTTTCTTT | CASSQDLSNTEAFF
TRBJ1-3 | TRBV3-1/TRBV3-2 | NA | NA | TGTGCCAGCAGCCCCCCACGGGGCACCATATATTTT | CASSPPRGTIYF
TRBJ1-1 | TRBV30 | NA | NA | TGTGCCTGGAGCCCACAGGGAAACACTGAAGCTTTCTTT | CAWSPQGNTEAFF
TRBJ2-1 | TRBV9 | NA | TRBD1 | TGTGCCAGCAGCGTAGATGGACAGGGGAGGAATGAGCAGTTCTTC | CASSVDGQGRNEQFF
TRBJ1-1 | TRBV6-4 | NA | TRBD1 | TGTGCCAGCAAAGGACAGGGGGACACTGAAGCTTTCTTT | CASKGQGDTEAFF
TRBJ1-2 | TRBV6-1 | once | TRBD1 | TGTGCCAGCAGTGAGCTCCTGACAGGGTCGAAGGGGTATGGCTACACCTTC | CASSELLTGSKGYGYTF
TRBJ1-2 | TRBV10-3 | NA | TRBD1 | TGTGCCATCAGTGAGTCCCTAGGGGGCCCGTATGGCTACACCTTC | CAISESLGGPYGYTF
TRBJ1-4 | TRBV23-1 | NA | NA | TGCGCCAGCCCCGGGAAACTGTTTTTT | CASPGKLFF
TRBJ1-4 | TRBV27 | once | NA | TGTGCCAGCAGTTTAATTGCCGGGGGACAACTGTTTTTT | CASSLIAGGQLFF